This T cell receptor (beta chain) was sequenced for a study of CD8 T cells in ankylosing spondylitis. Study results and caveats: Seven to nine highly homologous variants made up a TCR beta motif, and this motif appeared characteristic of ankylosing spondylitis blood. Before this, some motif variants had been reported in reactive arthritis synovial fluid and blood. The clones that were linked to disease were reported to be significantly enriched in matched synovial fluid samples from ankylosing spondylitis patients.

This clonotype turned up a few times. The target antigen is unknown. Quantitative barcoded 5'-RACE was used to prepare TCR beta libraries. TCRdb re-called the 5' RACE reads with MiXCR, one entry per CDR3 protein. The table lists 450,000 to 550,000 distinct CDR3 sequences, 5.3% of them singletons. Germline assignment: CDR1 SGHNT and CDR2 YENEEA. Trimming shortened V by 5 bases and J by 5 bases, and 11 bases separated the two germline ends. The CDR3 covers 13 residues. Sequenced material: blood, either unsorted or a sorted T cell fraction (not recorded which). The chain employs TRBV11-3 and TRBJ2-3; TRBD2 is a possible D gene (6 bases). The TCR was taken from a male donor with ankylosing spondylitis. The CDR3 sequence: CASSGGRLDTQYF. Written as DNA, the CDR3 is TGTGCCAGCAGCGGAGGGAGGCTAGATACGCAGTATTTT.